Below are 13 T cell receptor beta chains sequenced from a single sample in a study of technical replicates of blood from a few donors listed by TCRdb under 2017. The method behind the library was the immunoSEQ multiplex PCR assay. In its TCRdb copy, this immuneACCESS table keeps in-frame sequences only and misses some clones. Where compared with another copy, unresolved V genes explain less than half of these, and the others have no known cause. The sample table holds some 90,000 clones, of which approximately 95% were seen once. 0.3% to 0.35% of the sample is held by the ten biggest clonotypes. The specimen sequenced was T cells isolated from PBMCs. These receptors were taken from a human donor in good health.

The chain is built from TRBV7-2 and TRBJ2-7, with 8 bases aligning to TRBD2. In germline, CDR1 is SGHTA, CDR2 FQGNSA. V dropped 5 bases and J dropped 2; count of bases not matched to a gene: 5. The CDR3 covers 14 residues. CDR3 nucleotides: TGTGCCAGCAGCACCACTAGCGGAGCCTACGAGCAGTACTTC. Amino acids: CASSTTSGAYEQYF. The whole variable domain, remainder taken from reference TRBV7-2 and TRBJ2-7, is GAGVSQSPSNKVTEKGKDVELRCDPISGHTALYWYRQSLGQGLEFLIYFQGNSAPDKSGLPSDRFSAERTGGSVSTLTIQRTQQEDSAVYLCASSTTSGAYEQYFGPGTRLTVT.

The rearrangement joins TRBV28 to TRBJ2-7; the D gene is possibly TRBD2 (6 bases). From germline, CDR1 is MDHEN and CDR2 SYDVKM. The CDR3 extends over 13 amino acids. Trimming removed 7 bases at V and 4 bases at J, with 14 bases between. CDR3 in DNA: TGTGCCAGCAATTGGGGGGTAGGGTACGAGCAGTACTTC. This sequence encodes CASNWGVGYEQYF.

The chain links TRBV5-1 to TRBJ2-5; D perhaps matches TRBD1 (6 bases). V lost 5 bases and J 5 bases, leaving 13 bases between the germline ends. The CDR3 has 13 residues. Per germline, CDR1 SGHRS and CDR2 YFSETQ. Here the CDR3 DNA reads TGCGCCAGCAGTACGAACAGGGTTGAGACCCAGTACTTC. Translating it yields CASSTNRVETQYF.

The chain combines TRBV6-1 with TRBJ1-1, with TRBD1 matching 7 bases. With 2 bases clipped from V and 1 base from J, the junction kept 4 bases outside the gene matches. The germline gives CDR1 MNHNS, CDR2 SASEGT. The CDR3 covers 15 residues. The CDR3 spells CASSERAGGNTEAFF. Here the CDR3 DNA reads TGTGCCAGCAGTGAACGGGCAGGGGGGAACACTGAAGCTTTCTTT.

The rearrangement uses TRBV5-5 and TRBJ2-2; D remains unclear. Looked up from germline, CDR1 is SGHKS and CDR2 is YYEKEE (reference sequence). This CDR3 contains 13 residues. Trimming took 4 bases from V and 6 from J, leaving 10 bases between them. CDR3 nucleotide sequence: TGTGCCAGCAGCCCTCTACTATCCGGGGAGCTGTTTTTT. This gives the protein CASSPLLSGELFF.

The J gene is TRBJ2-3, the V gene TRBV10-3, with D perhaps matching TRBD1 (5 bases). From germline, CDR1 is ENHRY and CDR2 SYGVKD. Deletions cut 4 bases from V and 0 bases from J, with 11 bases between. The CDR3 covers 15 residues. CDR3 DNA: TGTGCCATCAGTGGTGGGGCGGCTAGCACAGATACGCAGTATTTT. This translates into CAISGGAASTDTQYF.

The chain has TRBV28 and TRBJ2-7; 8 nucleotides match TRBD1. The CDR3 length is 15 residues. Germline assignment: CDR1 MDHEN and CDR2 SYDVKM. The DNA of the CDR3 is TGTGCAGCAGGGCAGGACAGGGAGGTAGTGGGCGAGCAGTACTTC. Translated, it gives CAAGQDREVVGEQYF. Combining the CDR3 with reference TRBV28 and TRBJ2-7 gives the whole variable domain DVKVTQSSRYLVKRTGEKVFLECVQDMDHENMFWYRQDPGLGLRLIYFSYDVKMKEKGDIPEGYSVSREKKERFSLILESASTNQTSMYLCAAGQDREVVGEQYFGPGTRLTVT.

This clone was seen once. DNA of the CDR3: TGTGCCAGCAGAGTAGCGGACCCATCCTACAATGAGCAGTTCTTC. Residues: CASRVADPSYNEQFF. This rearrangement joins TRBV2 to TRBJ2-1; D might be TRBD2 (6 bases). The V end was cut by 6 bases, the J end by 1 base, with 13 bases between. This CDR3 contains 15 residues. CDR1 is SNHLY and CDR2 is FYNNEI in the germline V gene.

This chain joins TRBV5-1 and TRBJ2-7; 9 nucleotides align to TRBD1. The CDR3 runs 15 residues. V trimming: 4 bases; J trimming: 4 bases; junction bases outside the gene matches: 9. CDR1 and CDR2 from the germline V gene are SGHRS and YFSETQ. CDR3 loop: CASSPLGTGNYEQYF. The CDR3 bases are TGCGCCAGCAGCCCCCTCGGGACAGGGAATTACGAGCAGTACTTC.

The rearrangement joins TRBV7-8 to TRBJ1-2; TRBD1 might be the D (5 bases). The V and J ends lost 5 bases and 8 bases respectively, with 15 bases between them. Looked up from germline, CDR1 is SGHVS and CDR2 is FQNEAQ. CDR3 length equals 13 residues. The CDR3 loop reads CASSPAQGRGYTF. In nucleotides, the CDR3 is TGTGCCAGCAGCCCCGCCCAGGGTCGAGGCTACACCTTC.

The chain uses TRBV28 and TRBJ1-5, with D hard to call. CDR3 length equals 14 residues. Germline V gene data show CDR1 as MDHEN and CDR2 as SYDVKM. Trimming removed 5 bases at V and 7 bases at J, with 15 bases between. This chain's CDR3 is CASSDIRGSQPQHF. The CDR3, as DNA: TGTGCCAGCAGTGACATCAGAGGGAGCCAGCCCCAGCATTTT.

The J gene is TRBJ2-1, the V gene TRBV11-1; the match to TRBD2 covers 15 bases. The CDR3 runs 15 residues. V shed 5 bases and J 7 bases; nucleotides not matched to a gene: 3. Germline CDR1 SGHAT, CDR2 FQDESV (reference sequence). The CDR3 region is CASSAGTSGRNEQFF. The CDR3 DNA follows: TGTGCCAGCAGCGCCGGGACTAGCGGGAGGAATGAGCAGTTCTTC.

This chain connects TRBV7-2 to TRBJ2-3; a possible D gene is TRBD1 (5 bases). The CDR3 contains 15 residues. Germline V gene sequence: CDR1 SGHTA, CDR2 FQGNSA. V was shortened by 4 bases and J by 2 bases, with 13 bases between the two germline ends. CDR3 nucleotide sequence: TGTGCCAGCAGCTCAAGGGGCCTTAACACAGATACGCAGTATTTT. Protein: CASSSRGLNTDTQYF.